Shown below are 22 T cell receptor beta chains from a single sample sequenced in a study of T cell repertoires in cytomegalovirus infection. TCRdb re-derived calls from the reads in MiXCR, one entry per CDR3 protein. This sample carries roughly 600,000 distinct CDR3 sequences, approximately 25% of them seen once, and the ten largest clones take 6.5% to 10%. What was sequenced was CD8+ T cells from PBMCs. These receptors all come from a human donor in good health (CMV status not recorded). Some clones in this sample may be carry-over from other donors' samples.

The table lists this clonotype with a few counts. V and J are TRBV29-1 and TRBJ2-1; possible D gene TRBD2, 5 bases. The CDR3 totals 13 residues. Germline CDR1 reads SQVTM; CDR2 reads ANQGSEA. Trimming took 4 bases from V and 5 from J, leaving 12 bases between them. The CDR3 DNA is TGCAGCGTTGCCGGGCCGAGGGACAATGAGCAGTTCTTC. Its protein product is CSVAGPRDNEQFF.

This clonotype was seen at least ten times. The gene calls are TRBV28 and TRBJ2-7; the D gene is possibly TRBD1 (5 bases). CDR3 length: 14 amino acids. Between the trimmed V and J ends, which lost 8 bases and 3 bases, there was a span of 17 bases. Germline V gene data show CDR1 as MDHEN and CDR2 as SYDVKM. CDR3 in DNA: TGTGCCAGCCAATTCCAGGGAACGGGCTACGAGCAGTACGTC. Protein product: CASQFQGTGYEQYV.

This clonotype was detected a few times. This chain links TRBV28 with TRBJ1-1; 7 nucleotides match TRBD1. This CDR3 is built from 13 residues. Germline CDR1 MDHEN, CDR2 SYDVKM. V was pared by 2 bases and J by 8 bases, with 5 bases of the junction left unmatched. The CDR3 nucleotides are TGTGCCAGCAGTTTAACAGGGGCAGCCGAAGCTTTCTTT. Translated, it gives CASSLTGAAEAFF.

This chain links TRBV15 with TRBJ2-3; TRBD1 might be the D (6 bases). CDR3 length: 13 amino acids. Trimming removed 5 bases from V and 3 bases from J, with 9 bases in between. Germline CDR1 and CDR2: LNHNV and YYDKDF (reference sequence). CDR3 bases: TGTGCCACCAGCGACACAGGGACAGATACGCAGTATTTT. Amino acids: CATSDTGTDTQYF.

Worth noting for this clonotype: A read error is likely, as this CDR3 ends without the conserved phenylalanine or tryptophan. This chain connects TRBV29-1 to TRBJ1-4, with no clear D. The V end was cut by 7 bases, the J end by 0 bases, with 9 bases between. In germline, CDR1 is SQVTM, CDR2 ANQGSEA. The CDR3 sequence is 13 residues long. CDR3 sequence reads: CSAGGATNEKLFS. CDR3 nucleotide sequence: TGCAGCGCTGGAGGAGCAACTAATGAAAAACTGTTTTCT.

The chain carries TRBV10-3 and TRBJ1-5; 9 positions match TRBD1. Per germline, CDR1 ENHRY and CDR2 SYGVKD. CDR3 length: 15 residues. J gave up 3 bases and V 6 bases, and 6 bases lay outside the gene matches. CDR3 nucleotide sequence: TGTGCCATCAGCGGGACAGGGCCTGACAATCAGCCCCAGCATTTT. Its protein product is CAISGTGPDNQPQHF.

With regard to this clonotype: A much larger clone is a single base away; this may be a read error. V gene TRBV7-2 combines with J gene TRBJ2-7, with D unclear. V was clipped by 7 bases and J by 7 bases, with 11 bases between them. The CDR3 totals 11 residues. CDR1 and CDR2 (germline): SGHTA, FQGNSA. The DNA for the CDR3 is TGTGCCAGCAACTCGCCCGGAGAGCAGTACTTC. Translating gives CASNSPGEQYF. Looking up the rest from reference TRBV7-2 and TRBJ2-7 gives the full variable domain: GAGVSQSPSNKVTEKGKDVELRCDPISGHTALYWYRQSLGQGLEFLIYFQGNSAPDKSGLPSDRFSAERTGGSVSTLTIQRTQQEDSAVYLCASNSPGEQYFGPGTRLTVT.

V is TRBV6-2 or TRBV6-3 and J is TRBJ1-2; D is undetermined. CDR3 length: 15 amino acids. CDR1 and CDR2 from the germline V gene are MNHEY and SVGEGT. Trimming shortened V by 2 bases and J by 1 base, and 11 bases separated the two germline ends. As DNA, the CDR3 is TGTGCCAGCAGTTACGGTCTCGGTATTAACTATGGCTACACCTTC. This codes for CASSYGLGINYGYTF.

In its sample, this clonotype was seen many times. The chain uses TRBV27 and TRBJ2-3; 12 positions agree with TRBD2. The CDR3 spans 16 residues. J lost 4 bases, V lost 6 bases, and 8 bases had no gene match. Germline loops: CDR1 MNHEY, CDR2 SMNVEV (reference sequence). CDR3 bases: TGTGCCAGCAGCCCGGTGGGGACTAGCGGGCCAGATACGCAGTATTTT. Translating it yields CASSPVGTSGPDTQYF.

The V call is TRBV18, the J call TRBJ1-4; a possible D gene is TRBD1 (5 bases). Germline CDR1 is KGHSH and CDR2 is LQKENI. CDR3 length equals 13 residues. Trimming took off 6 bases at V and 6 bases at J, with 11 bases between the two ends. The DNA for the CDR3 is TGTGCCAGCTCGACGGGGGGTGATGAAAAACTGTTTTTT. Residues: CASSTGGDEKLFF.

The table lists this clonotype with a few counts. This chain uses TRBV18 with TRBJ2-3; D tentatively fits TRBD1 or TRBD2 (6 bases each). With 3 bases removed from V and 6 bases from J, the gap between germline ends came to 19 bases. The CDR3 totals 16 residues. CDR1 is KGHSH, CDR2 LQKENI, per germline. CDR3 sequence (DNA): TGTGCCAGCTCACCTTCCGGGGGCCAAGGGGTGGATACGCAGTATTTT. Amino acid sequence: CASSPSGGQGVDTQYF.

Many counts were recorded for this clonotype. This rearrangement joins TRBV4-1 to TRBJ2-7; D uncertain. Trimming removed 0 bases from V and 3 bases from J, with 9 bases in between. Germline V gene sequence: CDR1 MGHRA, CDR2 YSYEKL. The CDR3 has 14 amino acids. CDR3 amino acids: CASSQDMGSYEQYV. The DNA of the CDR3 is TGCGCCAGCAGCCAAGACATGGGTAGCTACGAGCAGTACGTC.

There are a few counts of this clonotype. This chain connects TRBV27 to TRBJ2-5, with 10 nucleotides matching TRBD2. This CDR3 is 15 amino acids long. Germline-derived CDR1 and CDR2 are MNHEY and SMNVEV (reference sequence). V was pared by 5 bases and J by 1 base, with 4 bases of the junction left unmatched. CDR3 loop: CASSAGLAPQETQYF. CDR3 nucleotide sequence: TGTGCCAGCAGTGCGGGACTAGCGCCCCAAGAGACCCAGTACTTC.

The table lists this clonotype with a few counts. CDR3: CASRVPGQKTEAFF. DNA of the CDR3: TGTGCCAGCAGGGTGCCGGGACAGAAAACTGAAGCTTTCTTT. The V and J genes are TRBV7-9 and TRBJ1-1; 7 bases line up with TRBD1. V was clipped by 6 bases and J by 5 bases; unmatched bases: 9. The CDR3 is 14 amino acids. CDR1 is SEHNR, CDR2 FQNEAQ, per germline (reference sequence).

This clonotype has a handful of counts. This chain links TRBV7-9 with TRBJ1-2; D unclear. Germline CDR1 and CDR2: SEHNR and FQNEAQ (reference sequence). The CDR3 totals 16 residues. With 5 bases removed from V and 0 bases from J, the gap between germline ends came to 16 bases. The CDR3 protein is CASSHRTELANYGYTF. CDR3 coding DNA: TGTGCCAGCAGCCACCGGACGGAACTAGCTAACTATGGCTACACCTTC. Full variable domain (outside the CDR3, taken from reference TRBV7-9 and TRBJ1-2): DTGVSQNPRHKITKRGQNVTFRCDPISEHNRLYWYRQTLGQGPEFLTYFQNEAQLEKSRLLSDRFSAERPKGSFSTLEIQRTEQGDSAMYLCASSHRTELANYGYTFGSGTRLTVV.

V and J are TRBV29-1 and TRBJ2-6; D unresolved. CDR1 and CDR2 from the germline V gene are SQVTM and ANQGSEA. The ends were cut back, 4 bases at V and 0 bases at J, with 7 bases in the middle. This CDR3 comprises 14 residues. The CDR3 sequence is CSVVTPSGANVLTF. The CDR3 bases are TGCAGCGTTGTAACCCCCTCTGGGGCCAACGTCCTGACTTTC.

V and J are TRBV6-2 or TRBV6-3 and TRBJ2-3; D is possibly TRBD1 (5 bases). V was clipped by 2 bases and J by 2 bases, with 14 bases between them. Per germline, CDR1 MNHEY and CDR2 SVGEGT. CDR3 length: 16 amino acids. The CDR3 here is CASSYATEEYTDTQYF. The CDR3 DNA sequence: TGTGCCAGCAGTTACGCGACAGAGGAGTACACAGATACGCAGTATTTT.

V gene TRBV29-1 combines with J gene TRBJ1-1; D uncertain. This CDR3 has 11 amino acids. Germline V lookup: CDR1 SQVTM, CDR2 ANQGSEA. The germline V and J ends were trimmed by 1 base and 6 bases, with 6 bases remaining between them. The CDR3 region is CSVEVSAEAFF. The DNA of the CDR3 is TGCAGCGTTGAAGTCAGCGCTGAAGCTTTCTTT.

Comment on this clonotype: This may come from a read error, since a much larger clone is one base off. The gene calls are TRBV7-8 and TRBJ2-5; D ambiguous. The ends were cut back, 7 bases at V and 2 bases at J, with 14 bases in the middle. Per the germline V gene, CDR1 is SGHVS and CDR2 is FQNEAQ. This CDR3 has 14 amino acids. CDR3 DNA: TGTGCCAGCACAACTTTGGTGGGGCAAGAGACCCAGTACTTC. It is translated as CASTTLVGQETQYF.

This clonotype turned up a few times. The chain recombines TRBV20-1 with TRBJ2-3, with 7 bases aligning to TRBD2. With V trimmed by 0 bases and J by 2 bases, 8 bases remained unmatched. The CDR3 sequence is 16 residues long. Germline V lookup: CDR1 DFQATT, CDR2 SNEGSKA (reference sequence). CDR3 in amino acids: CSARDGTTTNTDTQYF. The CDR3 DNA reads as TGCAGTGCTAGAGATGGGACTACTACAAACACAGATACGCAGTATTTT.

With respect to this clonotype: A much larger clone lies a single base off, so this may be a read error. The gene calls are TRBV7-9 and TRBJ1-6, with TRBD1 as a possible D gene (6 bases). The CDR3 runs to 16 residues. Germline assignment: CDR1 SEHNR and CDR2 FQNEAQ (reference sequence). DNA for the CDR3: TGTGCCAGCAGCGCACAACAGGGTTCAGGGAATTCACCCCTCTACTTT. Residues: CASSAQQGSGNSPLYF.

The rearrangement links TRBV19 to TRBJ1-1; TRBD1 is a possible D gene (6 bases). V was shortened by 4 bases and J by 1 base, with 10 bases between the two germline ends. Germline-derived CDR1 and CDR2 are LNHDA and SQIVND (reference sequence). The CDR3 spans 14 residues. CDR3 protein: CASSTGAWNTEAFF. In DNA, the CDR3 is TGTGCCAGTAGTACAGGGGCCTGGAACACTGAAGCTTTCTTT.